These T cell receptor beta chains were read from a single sample in a study of T cell repertoires in aging, cancer and after chemotherapy. Using its own MiXCR run on the multiplex PCR reads, TCRdb lists one record per CDR3 protein. The sample lists about 7,400 distinct CDR3 sequences; around two fifths were seen once. Specimen: blood. These receptors all stem from a human donor in good health. Both conserved end residues are part of each CDR3. Each record gives: V gene, CDR3 length, J gene, D gene, clone size, CDR3 protein, CDR3 DNA. A D gene is named only where the DNA matches it firmly. Only some rows state a clone size, as once, few, many or a class for expanded clones.

TRBV5-8,14,TRBJ2-5,.,.,CASSLGGGPETQYF,TGTGCCAGCAGCTTAGGAGGGGGCCCAGAGACCCAGTACTTC
TRBV12-3/TRBV12-4,15,TRBJ2-1,TRBD2,.,CASSHLAGAYNEQFF,TGTGCCAGCAGTCACCTAGCGGGGGCCTACAATGAGCAGTTCTTC
TRBV11-3,11,TRBJ2-2,.,few,CASSDTGELFF,TGTGCCAGCAGCGACACCGGGGAGCTGTTTTTT
TRBV12-3/TRBV12-4,14,TRBJ1-5,.,.,CASSTRYSNQPQHF,TGTGCCAGCAGTACAAGATATAGCAATCAGCCCCAGCATTTT
TRBV30,15,TRBJ1-4,TRBD1,.,CAWSVRDRGTEKLFF,TGTGCCTGGAGTGTAAGGGACAGGGGAACTGAAAAACTGTTTTTT
TRBV11-2,15,TRBJ1-3,.,few,CASSLVWVSGNTIYF,TGTGCCAGCAGCTTAGTTTGGGTCTCTGGAAACACCATATATTTT
TRBV6-6,16,TRBJ1-2,TRBD1,few,CASSYTGQGSNYGYTF,TGTGCCAGCAGTTATACCGGACAGGGGTCTAACTATGGCTACACCTTC
TRBV6-2/TRBV6-3,15,TRBJ1-4,.,few,CASRPDSSYSGKLFF,TGTGCCAGCAGGCCAGACAGCTCCTATTCCGGGAAACTGTTTTTT
TRBV7-9,16,TRBJ2-3,TRBD2,few,CASSLSRAGGRDTQYF,TGTGCCAGCAGCTTATCGCGAGCGGGGGGGAGAGATACGCAGTATTTT
TRBV29-1,12,TRBJ1-1,.,medium-sized,CSVEPSGAEAFF,TGCAGCGTTGAACCATCCGGGGCTGAAGCTTTCTTT
TRBV19,15,TRBJ1-1,TRBD1,once,CASSIWGQGANEAFF,TGTGCCAGTAGTATTTGGGGACAGGGAGCTAATGAAGCTTTCTTT
TRBV6-5,14,TRBJ1-6,.,.,CASSSAPGSQGLHF,TGTGCCAGCAGTTCCGCTCCGGGATCTCAGGGTCTCCACTTT
TRBV6-5,11,TRBJ1-1,.,.,CATSWLTEAFF,TGTGCCACCTCGTGGCTCACTGAAGCTTTCTTT
TRBV11-1,17,TRBJ2-3,TRBD2,few,CASSSGVKRGSTDTQYF,TGTGCCAGCAGCTCGGGCGTTAAGCGGGGATCCACAGATACGCAGTATTTT
TRBV12-3/TRBV12-4,14,TRBJ1-4,TRBD1,.,CASSFGTDSEKLFF,TGTGCCAGCAGTTTCGGGACAGACAGTGAAAAACTGTTTTTT
TRBV6-4,14,TRBJ2-6,.,.,CASSEQFGANVLTF,TGTGCCAGCAGTGAACAGTTTGGGGCCAACGTCCTGACTTTC
TRBV6-2/TRBV6-3,15,TRBJ2-5,TRBD2,.,CASGSSGGAIETQYF,TGTGCCAGCGGTTCTAGCGGGGGGGCCATTGAGACTCAGTACTTC
TRBV6-1,14,TRBJ1-1,.,.,CASSEQDTNTEAFF,TGTGCCAGCAGTGAACAGGACACGAACACTGAAGCTTTCTTT
TRBV6-1,16,TRBJ1-5,.,large,CASSEVGGGGNQPQHF,TGTGCCAGCAGTGAAGTCGGGGGAGGTGGGAATCAGCCCCAGCATTTT
TRBV27,15,TRBJ1-2,.,.,CASSPGQKTNYGYTF,TGTGCCAGCAGTCCCGGACAGAAAACTAACTATGGCTACACCTTC
TRBV12-3/TRBV12-4,15,TRBJ1-2,TRBD1,large,CASRQTTGEDYGYTF,TGTGCCAGCAGACAGACCACAGGGGAGGACTATGGCTACACCTTC
TRBV11-2,17,TRBJ2-1,.,few,CASSLGAAGSSYNEQFF,TGTGCCAGCAGCTTAGGGGCGGCGGGGAGCTCCTACAATGAGCAGTTCTTC
TRBV19,15,TRBJ1-5,TRBD1,.,CASSTGTASNQPQHF,TGTGCCAGTAGTACCGGGACAGCTAGCAATCAGCCCCAGCATTTT
TRBV7-4,13,TRBJ1-3,.,few,CASSLDPGNTIYF,TGTGCCAGCAGCTTAGACCCTGGAAACACCATATATTTT
TRBV6-1,13,TRBJ1-2,TRBD1,.,CASSRGRNDGYTF,TGTGCCAGCAGTAGGGGGCGCAACGATGGCTACACCTTC
TRBV7-2,15,TRBJ2-2,.,.,CASSSPITGTGELFF,TGTGCCAGCAGCTCCCCAATCACAGGGACCGGGGAGCTGTTTTTT
TRBV20-1,15,TRBJ2-3,TRBD1,.,CSARAPDRETDTQYF,TGCAGTGCTAGAGCCCCGGACAGGGAGACAGATACGCAGTATTTT
TRBV10-2,12,TRBJ2-5,.,.,CASSGARETQYF,TGCGCCAGCAGTGGGGCGCGGGAGACCCAGTACTTC
TRBV6-5,14,TRBJ2-3,.,.,CASSSDSSTDTQYF,TGTGCCAGCAGTTCCGACTCTAGCACAGATACGCAGTATTTT
TRBV7-9,14,TRBJ1-6,.,.,CASSLSRDEKPLHF,TGTGCCAGCAGCTTATCCAGGGATGAGAAACCCCTCCACTTT
TRBV12-3/TRBV12-4,13,TRBJ2-7,.,few,CASINGALYEQYF,TGTGCCAGCATTAACGGGGCCCTTTACGAGCAGTACTTC
TRBV6-1,17,TRBJ2-4,.,.,CASSYVPGRIARNIQYF,TGTGCCAGCAGTTACGTGCCGGGGAGGATAGCAAGGAACATTCAGTACTTC
TRBV6-5,12,TRBJ2-7,.,.,CASQGNPYEQYF,TGTGCCAGCCAAGGCAATCCCTACGAGCAGTACTTC
TRBV20-1,13,TRBJ1-3,.,.,CSARDPPGNTIYF,TGCAGTGCTAGAGATCCTCCTGGAAACACCATATATTTT
TRBV27,13,TRBJ2-5,.,.,CASSFGRGETQYF,TGTGCCAGCAGTTTTGGCAGGGGAGAGACCCAGTACTTC
TRBV7-9,16,TRBJ2-7,.,few,CASSPNGPNGSYEQYF,TGTGCCAGCAGCCCGAATGGCCCTAATGGCTCCTACGAGCAGTACTTC
TRBV20-1,14,TRBJ2-5,TRBD2,.,CSAGPTSGGETQYF,TGCAGTGCTGGACCTACTAGCGGGGGTGAGACCCAGTACTTC
TRBV6-5,15,TRBJ2-6,.,few,CASTHGATGANVLTF,TGTGCCAGCACCCACGGGGCGACCGGGGCCAACGTCCTGACTTTC
TRBV5-4,15,TRBJ2-1,.,few,CASSQGHGEPLGQFF,TGTGCCAGCAGCCAAGGTCACGGGGAACCCTTGGGGCAGTTCTTC
TRBV5-1,15,TRBJ1-2,.,medium-sized,CASSFREGLIYGYTF,TGCGCCAGCAGCTTCAGGGAGGGGCTAATCTATGGCTACACCTTC
TRBV6-2/TRBV6-3,13,TRBJ1-2,.,few,CASSYSGAYGYTF,TGTGCCAGCAGTTACTCGGGCGCCTATGGCTACACCTTC
TRBV4-1,14,TRBJ1-4,.,.,CASSQAGAGEKLFF,TGCGCCAGCAGCCAAGCAGGGGCAGGGGAAAAACTGTTTTTT
TRBV6-4,13,TRBJ2-5,.,.,CASSRTEQETQYF,TGTGCCAGCAGTCGTACAGAGCAAGAGACCCAGTACTTC
TRBV7-9,13,TRBJ1-5,.,few,CASSRDGNQPQHF,TGTGCCAGCAGCCGCGACGGCAATCAGCCCCAGCATTTT
TRBV6-5,13,TRBJ2-7,TRBD1,.,CASRSGQGDEQYF,TGTGCCAGCAGGTCGGGACAGGGTGACGAGCAGTACTTC
TRBV11-2,13,TRBJ1-2,TRBD1,few,CASSSRTGKGYTF,TGTGCCAGCAGCTCGAGGACAGGGAAGGGCTACACCTTC
TRBV27,16,TRBJ2-3,TRBD2,.,CASSSPFTSDADTQYF,TGTGCCAGCAGTTCTCCATTCACTAGCGATGCGGATACGCAGTATTTT
TRBV4-3,12,TRBJ2-3,.,.,CASSLPGDTQYF,TGTGCCAGCAGCCTCCCTGGAGATACGCAGTATTTT